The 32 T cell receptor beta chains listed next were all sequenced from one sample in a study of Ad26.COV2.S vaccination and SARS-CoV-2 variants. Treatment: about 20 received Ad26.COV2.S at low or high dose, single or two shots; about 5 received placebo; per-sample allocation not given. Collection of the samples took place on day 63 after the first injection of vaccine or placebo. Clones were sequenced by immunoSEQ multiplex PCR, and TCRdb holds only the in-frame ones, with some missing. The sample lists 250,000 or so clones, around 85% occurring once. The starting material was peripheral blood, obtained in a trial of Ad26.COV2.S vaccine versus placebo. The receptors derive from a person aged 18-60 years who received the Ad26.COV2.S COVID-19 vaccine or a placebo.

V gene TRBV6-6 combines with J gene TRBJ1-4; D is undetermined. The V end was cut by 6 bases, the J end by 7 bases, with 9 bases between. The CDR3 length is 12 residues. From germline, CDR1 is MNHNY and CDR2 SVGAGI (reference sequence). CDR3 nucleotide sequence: TGTGCCAGCAGCCCGGGCTCTGAAAAACTGTTTTTT. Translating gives CASSPGSEKLFF.

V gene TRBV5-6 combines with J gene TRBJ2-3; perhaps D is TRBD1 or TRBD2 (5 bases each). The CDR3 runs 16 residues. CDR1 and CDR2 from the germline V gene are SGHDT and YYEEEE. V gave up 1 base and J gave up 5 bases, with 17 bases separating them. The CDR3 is CASSLKSGTRGDTQYF. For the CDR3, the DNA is TGTGCCAGCAGCTTGAAGTCGGGCACTAGGGGAGATACGCAGTATTTT.

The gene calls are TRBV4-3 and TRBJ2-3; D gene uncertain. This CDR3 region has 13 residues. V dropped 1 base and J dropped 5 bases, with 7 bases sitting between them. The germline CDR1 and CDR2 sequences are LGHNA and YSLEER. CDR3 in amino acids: CASSQGWEDTQYF. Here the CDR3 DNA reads TGCGCCAGCAGCCAAGGCTGGGAAGATACGCAGTATTTT.

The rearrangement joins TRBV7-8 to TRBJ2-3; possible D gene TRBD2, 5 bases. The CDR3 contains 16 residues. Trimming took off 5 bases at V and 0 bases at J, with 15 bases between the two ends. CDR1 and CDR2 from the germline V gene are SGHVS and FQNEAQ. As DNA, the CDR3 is TGTGCCAGCAGCCGAAGGAACCCGGGGAGCACAGATACGCAGTATTTT. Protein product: CASSRRNPGSTDTQYF.

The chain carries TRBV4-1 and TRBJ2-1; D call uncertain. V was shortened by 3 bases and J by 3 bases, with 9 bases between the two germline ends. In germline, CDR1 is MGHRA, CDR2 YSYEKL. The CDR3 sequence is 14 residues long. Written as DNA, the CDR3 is TGCGCCAGCAGCCATACCAGGAACTACAATGAGCAGTTCTTC. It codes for CASSHTRNYNEQFF.

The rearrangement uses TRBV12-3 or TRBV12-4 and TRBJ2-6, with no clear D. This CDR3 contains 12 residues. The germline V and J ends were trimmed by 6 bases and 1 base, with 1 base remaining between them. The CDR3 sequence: CASRSGANVLTF. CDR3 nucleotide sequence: TGTGCCAGCAGATCTGGGGCCAACGTCCTGACTTTC.

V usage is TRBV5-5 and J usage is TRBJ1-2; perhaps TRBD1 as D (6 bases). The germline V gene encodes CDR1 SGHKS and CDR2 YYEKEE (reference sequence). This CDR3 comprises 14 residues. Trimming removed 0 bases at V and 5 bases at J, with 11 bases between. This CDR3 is CASSLGQAGYGYTF. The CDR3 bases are TGTGCCAGCAGCTTGGGACAGGCGGGATATGGCTACACCTTC.

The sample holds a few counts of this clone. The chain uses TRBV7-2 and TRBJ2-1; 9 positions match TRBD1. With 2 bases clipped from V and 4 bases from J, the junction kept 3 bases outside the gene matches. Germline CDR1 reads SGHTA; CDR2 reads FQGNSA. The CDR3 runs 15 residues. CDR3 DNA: TGTGCCAGCAGCTTACAAGGACAGGGGTACAATGAGCAGTTCTTC. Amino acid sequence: CASSLQGQGYNEQFF.

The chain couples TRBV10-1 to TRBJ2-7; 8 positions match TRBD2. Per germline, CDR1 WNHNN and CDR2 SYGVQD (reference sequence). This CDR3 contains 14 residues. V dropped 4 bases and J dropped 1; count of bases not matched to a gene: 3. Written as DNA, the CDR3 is TGCGCCAGCAGTGCGGGAGGGGTATCCTACGAGCAGTACGTC. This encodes CASSAGGVSYEQYV.

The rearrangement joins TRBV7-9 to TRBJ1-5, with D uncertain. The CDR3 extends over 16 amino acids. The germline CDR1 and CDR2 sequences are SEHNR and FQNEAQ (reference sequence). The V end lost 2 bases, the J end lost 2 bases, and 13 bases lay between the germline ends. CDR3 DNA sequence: TGTGCCAGCAGCTTATTCCGGGGTTCAGGCAATCAGCCCCAGCATTTT. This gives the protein CASSLFRGSGNQPQHF.

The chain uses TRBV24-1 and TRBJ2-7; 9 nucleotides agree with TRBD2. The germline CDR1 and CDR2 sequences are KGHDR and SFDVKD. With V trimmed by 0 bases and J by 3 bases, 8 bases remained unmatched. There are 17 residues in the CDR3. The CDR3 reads CATSDLAGGPLGYEQYV. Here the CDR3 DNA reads TGTGCCACCAGTGATTTGGCGGGAGGGCCCCTCGGCTACGAGCAGTACGTC.

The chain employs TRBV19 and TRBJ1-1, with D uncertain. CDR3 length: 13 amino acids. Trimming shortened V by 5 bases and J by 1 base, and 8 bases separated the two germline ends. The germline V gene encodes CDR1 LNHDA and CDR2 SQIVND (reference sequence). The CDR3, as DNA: TGTGCCAGTAGTTTCCGAGCGAACACTGAAGCTTTCTTT. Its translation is CASSFRANTEAFF.

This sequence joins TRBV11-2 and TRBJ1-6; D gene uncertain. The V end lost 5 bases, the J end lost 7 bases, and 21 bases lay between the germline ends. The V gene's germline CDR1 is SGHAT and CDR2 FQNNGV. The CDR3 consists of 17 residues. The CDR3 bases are TGTGCCAGCAGCCTAGTCGGCAGCCTCATGGTAAATTCACCCCTCCACTTT. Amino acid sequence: CASSLVGSLMVNSPLHF. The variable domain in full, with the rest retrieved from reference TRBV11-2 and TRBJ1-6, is EAGVAQSPRYKIIEKRQSVAFWCNPISGHATLYWYQQILGQGPKLLIQFQNNGVVDDSQLPKDRFSAERLKGVDSTLKIQPAKLEDSAVYLCASSLVGSLMVNSPLHFGNGTRLTVT.

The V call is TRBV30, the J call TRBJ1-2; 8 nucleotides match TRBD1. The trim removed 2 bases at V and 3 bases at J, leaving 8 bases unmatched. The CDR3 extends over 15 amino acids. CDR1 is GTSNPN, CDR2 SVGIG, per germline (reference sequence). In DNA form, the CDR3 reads TGTGCCTGGAGTCATGATCAGGGGGCTTACTATGGCTACACCTTC. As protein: CAWSHDQGAYYGYTF.

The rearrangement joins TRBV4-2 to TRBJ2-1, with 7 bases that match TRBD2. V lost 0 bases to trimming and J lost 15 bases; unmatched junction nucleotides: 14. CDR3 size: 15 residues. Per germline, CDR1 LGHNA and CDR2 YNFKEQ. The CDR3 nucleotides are TGTGCCAGCAGCCAAGAGCTAGCGGACTTCCAACGTCGGTTCTTC. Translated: CASSQELADFQRRFF.

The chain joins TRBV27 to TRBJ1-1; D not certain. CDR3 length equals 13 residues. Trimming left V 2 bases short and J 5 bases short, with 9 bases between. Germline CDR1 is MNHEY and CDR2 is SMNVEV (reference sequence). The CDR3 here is CASSLVAHTEAFF. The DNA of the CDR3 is TGTGCCAGCAGTTTAGTGGCCCATACTGAAGCTTTCTTT.

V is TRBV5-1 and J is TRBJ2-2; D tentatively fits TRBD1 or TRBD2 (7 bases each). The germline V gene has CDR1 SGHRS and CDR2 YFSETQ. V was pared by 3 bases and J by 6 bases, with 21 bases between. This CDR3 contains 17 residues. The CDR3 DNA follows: TGCGCCAGCAGCTCGACAGGGTCTTGGGAGGGTGCCGGGGAGCTGTTTTTT. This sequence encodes CASSSTGSWEGAGELFF.

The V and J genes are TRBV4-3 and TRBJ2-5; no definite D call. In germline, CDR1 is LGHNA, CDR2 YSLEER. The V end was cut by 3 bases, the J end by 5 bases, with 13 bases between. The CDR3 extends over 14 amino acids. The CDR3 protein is CASSQRELGETQYF. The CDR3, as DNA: TGCGCCAGCAGCCAGAGAGAGCTGGGGGAGACCCAGTACTTC.

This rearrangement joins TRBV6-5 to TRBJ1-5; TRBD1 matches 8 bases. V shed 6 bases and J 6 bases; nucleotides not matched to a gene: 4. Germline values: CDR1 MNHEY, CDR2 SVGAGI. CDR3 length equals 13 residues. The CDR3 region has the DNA TGTGCCAGCAGCACAGGGGGAGGTCAGCCCCAGCATTTT. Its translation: CASSTGGGQPQHF.

The CDR3, as DNA: TGTGCCAGGAAGACAGGCTCTGGAAACACCATATATTTT. The encoded protein is CARKTGSGNTIYF. V gene TRBV11-3 combines with J gene TRBJ1-3; TRBD1 might be the D (6 bases). Trimming removed 9 bases at V and 0 bases at J, with 9 bases between. Germline CDR1 SGHNT, CDR2 YENEEA. The CDR3 is 13 amino acids.

The CDR3 DNA reads as TGTGCCAGCAGCCTGGGACTTGGTGGGAGTGGATACAATGAGCAGTTCTTC. This codes for CASSLGLGGSGYNEQFF. This chain connects TRBV3-1 (or the pseudogene TRBV3-2) to TRBJ2-1; TRBD2 might be the D (6 bases). The CDR3 contains 17 residues. Germline CDR1 reads LGHDT; CDR2 reads YNNKEL (reference sequence). V was pared by 4 bases and J by 4 bases, with 20 bases between.

The CDR3 sequence: CASSIRKVYTF. CDR3 nucleotide sequence: TGTGCCAGCAGTATTCGGAAAGTCTACACCTTC. The V call is TRBV12-3 or TRBV12-4, the J call TRBJ1-2; D is undetermined. This CDR3 region has 11 residues. V gave up 5 bases and J gave up 10 bases, with 11 bases separating them.

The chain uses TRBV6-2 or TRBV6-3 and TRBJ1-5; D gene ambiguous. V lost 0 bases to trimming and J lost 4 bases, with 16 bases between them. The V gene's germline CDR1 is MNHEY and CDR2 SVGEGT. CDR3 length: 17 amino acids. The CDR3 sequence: CASSYSARKGRNQPQHF. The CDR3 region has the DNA TGTGCCAGCAGTTACTCTGCTCGGAAGGGCAGGAATCAGCCCCAGCATTTT.

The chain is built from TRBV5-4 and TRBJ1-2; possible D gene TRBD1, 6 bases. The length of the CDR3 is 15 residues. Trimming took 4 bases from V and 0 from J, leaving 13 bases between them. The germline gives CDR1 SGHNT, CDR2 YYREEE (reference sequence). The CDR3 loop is CASSGGLAANYGYTF. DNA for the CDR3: TGTGCCAGCAGCGGGGGCCTTGCGGCTAACTATGGCTACACCTTC. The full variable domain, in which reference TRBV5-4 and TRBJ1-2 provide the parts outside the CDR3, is ETGVTQSPTHLIKTRGQQVTLRCSSQSGHNTVSWYQQALGQGPQFIFQYYREEENGRGNFPPRFSGLQFPNYSSELNVNALELDDSALYLCASSGGLAANYGYTFGSGTRLTVV.

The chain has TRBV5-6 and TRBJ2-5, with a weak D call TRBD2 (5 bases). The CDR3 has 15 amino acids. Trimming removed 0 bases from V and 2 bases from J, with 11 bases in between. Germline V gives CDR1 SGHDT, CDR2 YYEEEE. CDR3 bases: TGTGCCAGCAGCTTGGTAGCTGACTATCAAGAGACCCAGTACTTC. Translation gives CASSLVADYQETQYF.

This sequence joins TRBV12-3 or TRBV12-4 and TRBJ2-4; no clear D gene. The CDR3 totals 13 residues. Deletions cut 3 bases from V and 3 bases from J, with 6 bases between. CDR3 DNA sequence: TGTGCCAGCAGTTTGAATGGCAAAAACATTCAGTACTTC. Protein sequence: CASSLNGKNIQYF.

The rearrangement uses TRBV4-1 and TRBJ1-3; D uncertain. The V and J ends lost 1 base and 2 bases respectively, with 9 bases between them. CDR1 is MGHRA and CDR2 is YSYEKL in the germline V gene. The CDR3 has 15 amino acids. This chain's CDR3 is CASSQVARAGNTIYF. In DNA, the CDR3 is TGCGCCAGCAGCCAAGTCGCACGTGCTGGAAACACCATATATTTT.

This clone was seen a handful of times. The CDR3 region is CASSQGQGYNEQFF. For the CDR3, the DNA is TGCGCCAGCAGTCAGGGACAGGGGTACAATGAGCAGTTCTTC. This rearrangement joins TRBV5-1 to TRBJ2-1; 10 nucleotides align to TRBD1. Germline V gives CDR1 SGHRS, CDR2 YFSETQ. V dropped 5 bases and J dropped 4; count of bases not matched to a gene: 3. CDR3 size: 14 residues.

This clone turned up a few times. The chain's CDR3 is CASSSQGLTNTGELFF. The CDR3, as DNA: TGTGCCAGCAGCTCACAGGGGTTAACGAACACCGGGGAGCTGTTTTTT. V gene TRBV7-3 combines with J gene TRBJ2-2; 7 bases are a match to TRBD1. Germline values: CDR1 SGHTA, CDR2 FQGTGA. V was clipped by 4 bases and J by 0 bases; unmatched bases: 5. The CDR3 sequence is 16 residues long.

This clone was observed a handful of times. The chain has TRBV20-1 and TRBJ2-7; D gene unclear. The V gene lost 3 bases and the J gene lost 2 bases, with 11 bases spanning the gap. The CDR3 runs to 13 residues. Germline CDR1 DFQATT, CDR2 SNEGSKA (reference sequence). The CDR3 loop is CSASFPGTYEQYV. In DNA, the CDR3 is TGCAGTGCTAGTTTCCCGGGCACCTACGAGCAGTACGTC.

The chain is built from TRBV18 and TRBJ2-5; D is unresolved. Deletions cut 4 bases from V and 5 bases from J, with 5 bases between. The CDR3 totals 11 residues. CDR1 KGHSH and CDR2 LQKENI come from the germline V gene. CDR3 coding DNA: TGTGCCAGCTCACTGGGGGAGACCCAGTACTTC. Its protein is CASSLGETQYF.

The CDR3 DNA reads TGTGCCAGTAGTATTAGGGGCAGGGGGCAGAACACAGATACGCAGTATTTT. Amino acid sequence: CASSIRGRGQNTDTQYF. The V gene is TRBV19, the J gene TRBJ2-3, with 8 nucleotides matching TRBD1. The CDR3 has 17 amino acids. V shed 3 bases and J 2 bases; nucleotides not matched to a gene: 10. The germline V gene has CDR1 LNHDA and CDR2 SQIVND (reference sequence).